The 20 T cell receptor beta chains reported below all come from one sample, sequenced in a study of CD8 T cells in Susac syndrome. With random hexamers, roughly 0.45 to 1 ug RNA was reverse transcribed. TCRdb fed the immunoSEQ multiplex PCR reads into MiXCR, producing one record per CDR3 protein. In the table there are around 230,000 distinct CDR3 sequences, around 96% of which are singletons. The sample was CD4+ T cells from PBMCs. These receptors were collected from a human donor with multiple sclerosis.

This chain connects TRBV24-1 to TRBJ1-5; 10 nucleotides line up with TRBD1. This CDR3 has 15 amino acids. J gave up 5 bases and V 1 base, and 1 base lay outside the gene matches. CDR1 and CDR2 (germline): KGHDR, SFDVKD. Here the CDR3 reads CATSDFGQGDQPQHF. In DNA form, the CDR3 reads TGTGCCACCAGTGATTTTGGACAGGGGGATCAGCCCCAGCATTTT.

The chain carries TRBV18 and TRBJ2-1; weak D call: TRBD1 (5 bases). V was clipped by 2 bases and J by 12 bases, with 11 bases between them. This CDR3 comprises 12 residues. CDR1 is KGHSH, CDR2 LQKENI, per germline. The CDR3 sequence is CASSPGLQGQFF. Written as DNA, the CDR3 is TGTGCCAGCTCACCAGGGTTGCAGGGGCAGTTCTTC. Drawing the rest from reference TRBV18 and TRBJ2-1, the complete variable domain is NAGVMQNPRHLVRRRGQEARLRCSPMKGHSHVYWYRQLPEEGLKFMVYLQKENIIDESGMPKERFSAEFPKEGPSILRIQQVVRGDSAAYFCASSPGLQGQFFGPGTRLTVL.

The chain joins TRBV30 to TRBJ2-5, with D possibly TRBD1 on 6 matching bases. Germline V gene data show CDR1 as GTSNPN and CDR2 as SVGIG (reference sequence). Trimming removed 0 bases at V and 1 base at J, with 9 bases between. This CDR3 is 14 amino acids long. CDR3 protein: CAWSVVTGQETQYF. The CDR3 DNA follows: TGTGCCTGGAGTGTAGTGACAGGCCAAGAGACCCAGTACTTC.

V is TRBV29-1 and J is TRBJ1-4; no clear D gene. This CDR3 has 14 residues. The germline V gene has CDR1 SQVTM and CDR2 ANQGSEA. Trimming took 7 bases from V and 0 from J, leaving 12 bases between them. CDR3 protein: CSGKVGTTNEKLFF. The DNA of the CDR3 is TGCAGCGGGAAAGTGGGGACAACTAATGAAAAACTGTTTTTT.

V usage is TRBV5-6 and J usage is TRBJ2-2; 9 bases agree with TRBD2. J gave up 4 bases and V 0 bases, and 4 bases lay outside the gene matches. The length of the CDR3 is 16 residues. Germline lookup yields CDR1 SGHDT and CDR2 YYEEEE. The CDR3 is CASSLGLAEVTGELFF. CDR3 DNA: TGTGCCAGCAGCTTGGGACTAGCGGAAGTCACCGGGGAGCTGTTTTTT.

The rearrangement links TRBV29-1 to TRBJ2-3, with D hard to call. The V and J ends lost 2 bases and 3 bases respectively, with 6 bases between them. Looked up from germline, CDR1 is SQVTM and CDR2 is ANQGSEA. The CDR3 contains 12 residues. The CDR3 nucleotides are TGCAGCGTTGAATTCAGTACAGATACGCAGTATTTT. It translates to CSVEFSTDTQYF.

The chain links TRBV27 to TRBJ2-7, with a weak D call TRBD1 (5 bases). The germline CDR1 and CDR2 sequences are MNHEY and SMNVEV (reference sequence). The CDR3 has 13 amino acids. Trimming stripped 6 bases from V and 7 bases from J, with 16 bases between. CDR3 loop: CASRSQGPGEQYF. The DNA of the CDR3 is TGTGCCAGCAGATCTCAGGGCCCGGGTGAGCAGTACTTC.

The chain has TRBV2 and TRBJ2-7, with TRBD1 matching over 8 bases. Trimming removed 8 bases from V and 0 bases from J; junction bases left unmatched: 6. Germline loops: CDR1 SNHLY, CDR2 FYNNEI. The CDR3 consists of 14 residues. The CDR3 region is CASRGTGHSYEQYF. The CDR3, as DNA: TGTGCCAGCCGGGGGACAGGACACTCCTACGAGCAGTACTTC.

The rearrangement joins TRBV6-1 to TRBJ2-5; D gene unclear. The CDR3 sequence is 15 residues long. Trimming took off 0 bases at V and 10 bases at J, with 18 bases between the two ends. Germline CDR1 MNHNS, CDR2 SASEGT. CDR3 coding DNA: TGTGCCAGCAGTGAAGCTTACGGTTGGCCAAGCTACCAGTACTTC. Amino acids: CASSEAYGWPSYQYF.

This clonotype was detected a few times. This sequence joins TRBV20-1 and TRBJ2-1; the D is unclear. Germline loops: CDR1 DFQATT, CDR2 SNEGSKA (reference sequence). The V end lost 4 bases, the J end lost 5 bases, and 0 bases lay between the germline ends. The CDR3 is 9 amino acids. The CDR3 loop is CSANNEQFF. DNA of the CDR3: TGCAGTGCTAACAATGAGCAGTTCTTC.

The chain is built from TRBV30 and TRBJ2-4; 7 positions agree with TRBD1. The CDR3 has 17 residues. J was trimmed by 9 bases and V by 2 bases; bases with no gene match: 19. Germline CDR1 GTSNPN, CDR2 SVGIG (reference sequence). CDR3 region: CAWSRTRDSVSVSIQYF. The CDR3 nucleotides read TGTGCCTGGAGTAGAACCCGGGACAGTGTATCCGTTAGCATTCAGTACTTC.

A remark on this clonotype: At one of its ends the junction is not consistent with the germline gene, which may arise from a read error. As DNA, the CDR3 is TGTGCCGGCAGGACTAGCGTTAAAAGCACAGATACGCAGTATTTT. It specifies CAGRTSVKSTDTQYF. The chain employs TRBV2 and TRBJ2-3, with 9 bases lining up with TRBD2. The CDR3 has 15 residues. Germline CDR1 SNHLY, CDR2 FYNNEI.

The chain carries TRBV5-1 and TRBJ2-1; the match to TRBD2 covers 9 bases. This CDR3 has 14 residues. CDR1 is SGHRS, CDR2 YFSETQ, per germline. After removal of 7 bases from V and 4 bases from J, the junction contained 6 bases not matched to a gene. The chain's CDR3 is CASCSGSVYNEQFF. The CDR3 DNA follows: TGCGCCAGCTGTAGCGGGAGTGTATACAATGAGCAGTTCTTC.

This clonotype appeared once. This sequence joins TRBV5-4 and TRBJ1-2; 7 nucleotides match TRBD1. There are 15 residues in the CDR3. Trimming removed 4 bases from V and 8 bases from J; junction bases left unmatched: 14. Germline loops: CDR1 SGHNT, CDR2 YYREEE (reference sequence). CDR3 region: CASSLPVGGSEGYTF. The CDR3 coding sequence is TGTGCCAGCAGCCTGCCCGTAGGGGGCTCGGAAGGCTACACCTTC. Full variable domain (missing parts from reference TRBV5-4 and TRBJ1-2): ETGVTQSPTHLIKTRGQQVTLRCSSQSGHNTVSWYQQALGQGPQFIFQYYREEENGRGNFPPRFSGLQFPNYSSELNVNALELDDSALYLCASSLPVGGSEGYTFGSGTRLTVV.

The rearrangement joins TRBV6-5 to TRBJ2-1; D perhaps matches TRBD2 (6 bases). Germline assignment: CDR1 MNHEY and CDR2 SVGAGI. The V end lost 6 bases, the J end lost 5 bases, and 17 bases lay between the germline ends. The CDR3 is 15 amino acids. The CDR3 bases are TGTGCCAGCAGCCCCGGGGGTTCCAAACACAATGAGCAGTTCTTC. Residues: CASSPGGSKHNEQFF.

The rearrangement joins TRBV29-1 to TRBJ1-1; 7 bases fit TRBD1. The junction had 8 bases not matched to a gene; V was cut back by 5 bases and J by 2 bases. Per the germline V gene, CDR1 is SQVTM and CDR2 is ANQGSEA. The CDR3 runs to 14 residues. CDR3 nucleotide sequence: TGCAGCGTTAGGGATAGGGGGCAAAACACTGAAGCTTTCTTT. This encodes CSVRDRGQNTEAFF.

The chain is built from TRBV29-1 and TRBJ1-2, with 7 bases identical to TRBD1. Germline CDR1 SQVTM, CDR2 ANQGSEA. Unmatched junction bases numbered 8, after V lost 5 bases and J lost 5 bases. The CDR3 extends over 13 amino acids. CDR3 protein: CSVQPGQRYGYTF. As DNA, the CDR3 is TGCAGCGTTCAACCGGGACAGAGGTATGGCTACACCTTC.

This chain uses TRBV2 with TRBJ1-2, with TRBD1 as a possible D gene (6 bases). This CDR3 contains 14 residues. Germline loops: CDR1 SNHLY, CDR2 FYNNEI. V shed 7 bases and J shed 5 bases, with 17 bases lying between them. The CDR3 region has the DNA TGTGCCAGCACCCAGGGGCAGGCCGATTATGGCTACACCTTC. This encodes CASTQGQADYGYTF.

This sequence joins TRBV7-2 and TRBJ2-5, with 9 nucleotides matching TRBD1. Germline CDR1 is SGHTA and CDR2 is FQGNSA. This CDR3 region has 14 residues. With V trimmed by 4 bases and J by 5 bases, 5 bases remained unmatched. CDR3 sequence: CASSYTGGGETQYF. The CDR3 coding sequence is TGTGCCAGCAGCTACACAGGGGGCGGGGAGACCCAGTACTTC. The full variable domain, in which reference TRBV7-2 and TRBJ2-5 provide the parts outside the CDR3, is GAGVSQSPSNKVTEKGKDVELRCDPISGHTALYWYRQSLGQGLEFLIYFQGNSAPDKSGLPSDRFSAERTGGSVSTLTIQRTQQEDSAVYLCASSYTGGGETQYFGPGTRLLVL.

This CDR3 is CSARDDLAGVRYEQYF. The CDR3 nucleotides are TGCAGTGCTAGAGACGACTTAGCGGGAGTTAGGTACGAGCAGTACTTC. This rearrangement joins TRBV20-1 to TRBJ2-7, with 9 bases fitting TRBD2. The CDR3 has 16 amino acids. With V trimmed by 0 bases and J by 4 bases, 10 bases remained unmatched. The germline gives CDR1 DFQATT, CDR2 SNEGSKA (reference sequence).